These 15 T cell receptor beta chains were sequenced from one sample in a study of T cell responses to AZD1222 COVID-19 vaccine. The protocol was immunoSEQ multiplex PCR, while the TCRdb copy is restricted to in-frame clones and leaves out a portion. The table lists around 100,000 clones, 80% to 85% of them singletons. Sequencing used peripheral blood, obtained on day 0 of AZD1222 vaccination. The receptor source for this set is an adult in good health.

The chain carries TRBV4-1 and TRBJ1-5; D uncertain. With 0 bases removed from V and 1 base from J, the gap between germline ends came to 7 bases. CDR1 is MGHRA and CDR2 is YSYEKL in the germline V gene. The CDR3 contains 15 residues. For the CDR3, the DNA is TGCGCCAGCAGCCAAGATCGAAGCAGCAATCAGCCCCAGCATTTT. It is translated as CASSQDRSSNQPQHF.

In its sample, this clone ranks as medium-sized. This sequence joins TRBV12-3 or TRBV12-4 and TRBJ1-6, with unresolved D. The germline V and J ends were trimmed by 8 bases and 7 bases, with 9 bases remaining between them. This CDR3 contains 12 residues. Written as DNA, the CDR3 is TGTGCCAGCGGGCACATGAATTCACCCCTCCACTTT. Its protein product is CASGHMNSPLHF.

The chain combines TRBV18 with TRBJ2-7; 8 positions agree with TRBD2. Germline V CDR1 and CDR2: KGHSH, LQKENI. The CDR3 extends over 18 amino acids. Trimming removed 3 bases from V and 2 bases from J; junction bases left unmatched: 15. The CDR3 region has the DNA TGTGCCAGCTCACCCGAGCTAGGAGCGGGAGTCGACGCCTACGAGCAGTACTTC. It yields the protein CASSPELGAGVDAYEQYF.

The chain joins TRBV14 to TRBJ2-1; 7 bases are shared with TRBD2. V was clipped by 5 bases and J by 4 bases; unmatched bases: 5. This CDR3 region has 14 residues. Germline loops: CDR1 SGHDN, CDR2 FVKESK. The CDR3 sequence: CASSKIGGYNEQFF. As DNA, the CDR3 is TGTGCCAGCAGCAAAATCGGGGGGTACAATGAGCAGTTCTTC. Looking up the rest from reference TRBV14 and TRBJ2-1 gives the full variable domain: EAGVTQFPSHSVIEKGQTVTLRCDPISGHDNLYWYRRVMGKEIKFLLHFVKESKQDESGMPNNRFLAERTGGTYSTLKVQPAELEDSGVYFCASSKIGGYNEQFFGPGTRLTVL.

The chain carries TRBV6-5 and TRBJ2-7; 8 nucleotides align to TRBD1. This CDR3 spans 14 amino acids. V was pared by 5 bases and J by 1 base, with 4 bases of the junction left unmatched. The germline V gene encodes CDR1 MNHEY and CDR2 SVGAGI. CDR3 bases: TGTGCCAGCAGTACCCGGACAGGGTCCTACGAGCAGTACTTC. Its protein is CASSTRTGSYEQYF.

The V call is TRBV10-1, the J call TRBJ2-5; 7 bases are shared with TRBD2. Germline values: CDR1 WNHNN, CDR2 SYGVQD (reference sequence). V gave up 0 bases and J gave up 5 bases; unmatched junction bases: 6. The CDR3 length is 15 residues. The CDR3 region has the DNA TGCGCCAGCAGTGAGTCGAGCCTTAGCGGGGAGACCCAGTACTTC. This translates into CASSESSLSGETQYF.

The J gene is TRBJ1-1, the V gene TRBV28; D possibly corresponds to TRBD1 (5 bases). This CDR3 contains 12 residues. The V and J ends lost 6 bases and 4 bases respectively, with 9 bases between them. Germline V gene sequence: CDR1 MDHEN, CDR2 SYDVKM. The CDR3 protein is CASSRTGTEAFF. CDR3 DNA sequence: TGTGCCAGCAGCCGTACAGGCACTGAAGCTTTCTTT.

Regarding this clone: One junction end disagrees with the germline gene, perhaps due to a read error. CDR3 protein: CASSIIRDQPQHF. In DNA form, the CDR3 reads TGTGCCAGCAGTATCATCAGGGATCAGCCCCAGCATTTT. This chain uses TRBV19 with TRBJ1-5; a weak D match, TRBD1 (5 bases). The length of the CDR3 is 13 residues. Looked up from germline, CDR1 is LNHDA and CDR2 is SQIVND (reference sequence).

The chain combines TRBV10-3 with TRBJ2-3; D uncertain. CDR1 is ENHRY, CDR2 SYGVKD, per germline. The ends were cut back, 3 bases at V and 0 bases at J, with 1 base in the middle. The CDR3 covers 12 residues. CDR3 protein: CAISDSTDTQYF. The CDR3 DNA follows: TGTGCCATCAGTGACAGCACAGATACGCAGTATTTT.

The chain recombines TRBV7-2 with TRBJ2-1; D not resolved. The germline CDR1 and CDR2 sequences are SGHTA and FQGNSA. There are 13 residues in the CDR3. V was trimmed by 7 bases and J by 1 base, leaving 8 bases between them. This chain's CDR3 is CASTDESYNEQFF. CDR3 in DNA: TGTGCCAGCACTGACGAGTCCTACAATGAGCAGTTCTTC. Based on the CDR3 plus reference TRBV7-2 and TRBJ2-1, the full variable domain is GAGVSQSPSNKVTEKGKDVELRCDPISGHTALYWYRQSLGQGLEFLIYFQGNSAPDKSGLPSDRFSAERTGGSVSTLTIQRTQQEDSAVYLCASTDESYNEQFFGPGTRLTVL.

The chain carries TRBV27 and TRBJ2-5, with D uncertain. V was cut by 2 bases and J by 4 bases, with 8 bases left in between. The CDR3 spans 13 residues. Germline lookup yields CDR1 MNHEY and CDR2 SMNVEV (reference sequence). The CDR3 DNA follows: TGTGCCAGCAGTTTAAGGGTACGAGAGACCCAGTACTTC. Translated: CASSLRVRETQYF.

The chain is built from TRBV29-1 and TRBJ1-2; D not certain. This CDR3 is built from 13 residues. Trimming left V 1 base short and J 12 bases short, with 18 bases between. Germline V lookup: CDR1 SQVTM, CDR2 ANQGSEA. CDR3 coding DNA: TGCAGCGTTGAAGTGGCAGCAGGCCCCTCGAACACCTTC. Translation gives CSVEVAAGPSNTF.

The V gene is TRBV27, the J gene TRBJ1-2; tentative D call: TRBD1 (6 bases). CDR3 length: 14 amino acids. V lost 3 bases and J lost 7, with 15 bases in between. Germline V gene sequence: CDR1 MNHEY, CDR2 SMNVEV (reference sequence). The chain's CDR3 is CASSLVQGTGGYTF. In nucleotides, the CDR3 is TGTGCCAGCAGTTTGGTACAGGGCACTGGTGGCTACACCTTC.

This chain joins TRBV28 and TRBJ2-6; D possibly corresponds to TRBD1 (5 bases). The CDR3 is 13 amino acids. Germline-derived CDR1 and CDR2 are MDHEN and SYDVKM. V was pared by 10 bases and J by 0 bases, with 7 bases between. The CDR3 spells CAIQASGANVLTF. In nucleotides, the CDR3 is TGTGCCATACAGGCCTCTGGGGCCAACGTCCTGACTTTC.

CDR3 loop: CASTSKGASPETQYF. For the CDR3, the DNA is TGTGCCAGTACCTCTAAGGGGGCTAGTCCCGAGACCCAGTACTTC. J is TRBJ2-5 and V is TRBV19, with 7 positions matching TRBD1. After removal of 7 bases from V and 5 bases from J, the junction contained 13 bases not matched to a gene. CDR3 length: 15 amino acids. Germline V gene sequence: CDR1 LNHDA, CDR2 SQIVND (reference sequence).